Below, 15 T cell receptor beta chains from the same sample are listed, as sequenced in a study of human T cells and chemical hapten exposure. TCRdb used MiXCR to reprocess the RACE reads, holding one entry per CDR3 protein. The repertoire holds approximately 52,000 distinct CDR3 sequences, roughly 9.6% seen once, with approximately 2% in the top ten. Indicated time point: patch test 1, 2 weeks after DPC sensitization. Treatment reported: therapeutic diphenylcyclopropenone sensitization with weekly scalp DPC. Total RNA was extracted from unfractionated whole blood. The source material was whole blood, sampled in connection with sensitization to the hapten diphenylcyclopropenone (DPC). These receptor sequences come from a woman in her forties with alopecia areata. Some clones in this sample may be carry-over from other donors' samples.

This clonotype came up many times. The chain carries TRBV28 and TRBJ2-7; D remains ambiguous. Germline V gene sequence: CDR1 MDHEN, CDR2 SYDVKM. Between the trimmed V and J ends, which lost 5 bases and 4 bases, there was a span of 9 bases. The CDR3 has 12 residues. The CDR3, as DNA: TGTGCCAGCAGTCCCCCCGCGTACGAGCAGTACTTC. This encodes CASSPPAYEQYF.

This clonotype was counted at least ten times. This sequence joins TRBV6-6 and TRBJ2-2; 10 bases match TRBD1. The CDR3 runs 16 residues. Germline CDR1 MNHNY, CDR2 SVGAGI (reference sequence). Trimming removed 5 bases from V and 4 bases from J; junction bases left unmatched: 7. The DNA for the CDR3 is TGTGCCAGCAGTCCCCCGGGACAGGGGACCACCGGGGAGCTGTTTTTT. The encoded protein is CASSPPGQGTTGELFF.

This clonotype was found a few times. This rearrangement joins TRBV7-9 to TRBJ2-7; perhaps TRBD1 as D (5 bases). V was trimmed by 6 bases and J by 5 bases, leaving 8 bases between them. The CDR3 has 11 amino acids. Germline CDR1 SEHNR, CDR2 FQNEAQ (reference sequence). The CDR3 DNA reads TGTGCCAGCAGTCCACAGGACGAGCAGTACTTC. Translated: CASSPQDEQYF.

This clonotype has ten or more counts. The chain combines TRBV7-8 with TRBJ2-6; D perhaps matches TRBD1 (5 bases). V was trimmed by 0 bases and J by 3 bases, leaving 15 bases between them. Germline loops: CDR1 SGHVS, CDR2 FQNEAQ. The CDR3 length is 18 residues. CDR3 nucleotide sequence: TGTGCCAGCAGCTTAGCGGGAAATGTGGGGCTTGGGGCCAACGTCCTGACTTTC. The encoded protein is CASSLAGNVGLGANVLTF.

CDR3 DNA: TGTGCCAGCATAGAAGCGGGGCTCAATGAGCAGTTCTTC. It translates to CASIEAGLNEQFF. The chain is built from TRBV6-2 or TRBV6-3 and TRBJ2-1, with TRBD2 matching over 7 bases. Germline CDR1 and CDR2: MNHEY and SVGEGT. This CDR3 is built from 13 residues. The V segment lost 7 bases and the J segment 6 bases; nucleotides outside the gene matches: 6.

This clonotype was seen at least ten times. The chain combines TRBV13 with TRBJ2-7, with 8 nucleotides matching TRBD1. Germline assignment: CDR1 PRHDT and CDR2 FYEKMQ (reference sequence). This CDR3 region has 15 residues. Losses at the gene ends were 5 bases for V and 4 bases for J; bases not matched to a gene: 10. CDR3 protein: CASSNRDRRIYEQYF. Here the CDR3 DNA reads TGTGCCAGCAGCAACCGGGACAGGCGTATATACGAGCAGTACTTC.

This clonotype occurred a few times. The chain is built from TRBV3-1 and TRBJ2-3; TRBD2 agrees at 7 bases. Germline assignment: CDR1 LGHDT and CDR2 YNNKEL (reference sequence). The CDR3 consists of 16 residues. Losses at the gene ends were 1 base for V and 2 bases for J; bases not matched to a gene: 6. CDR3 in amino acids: CASSQVGLKYTDTQYF. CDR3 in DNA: TGTGCCAGCAGCCAAGTGGGACTAAAATACACAGATACGCAGTATTTT.

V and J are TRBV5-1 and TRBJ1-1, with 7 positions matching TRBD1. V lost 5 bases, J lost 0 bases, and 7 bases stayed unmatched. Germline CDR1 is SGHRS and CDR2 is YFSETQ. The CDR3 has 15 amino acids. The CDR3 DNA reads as TGCGCCAGCAGTACCACAGGGGCCGTGAACACTGAAGCTTTCTTT. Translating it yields CASSTTGAVNTEAFF.

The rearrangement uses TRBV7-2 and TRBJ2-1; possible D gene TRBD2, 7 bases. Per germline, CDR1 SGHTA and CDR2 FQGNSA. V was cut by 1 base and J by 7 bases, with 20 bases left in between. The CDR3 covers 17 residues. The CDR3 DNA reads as TGTGCCAGCAGCTTAGGACATCTCTTCGGGGGGCAAAATGAGCAGTTCTTC. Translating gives CASSLGHLFGGQNEQFF.

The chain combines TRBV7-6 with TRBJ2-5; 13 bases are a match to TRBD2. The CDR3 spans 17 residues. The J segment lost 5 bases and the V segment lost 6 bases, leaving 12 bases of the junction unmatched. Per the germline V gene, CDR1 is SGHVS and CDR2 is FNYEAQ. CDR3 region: CASRPTSGGAAWETQYF. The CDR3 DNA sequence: TGTGCCAGCAGACCCACTAGCGGGGGGGCCGCGTGGGAGACCCAGTACTTC.

CDR3 bases: TGTGCCACCAGTGGTGCGGGACAGAGCTCCTACGAGCAGTACTTC. This translates into CATSGAGQSSYEQYF. The J gene is TRBJ2-7, the V gene TRBV24-1, with D possibly being TRBD1 (7 bases). Trimming took 5 bases from V and 0 from J, leaving 13 bases between them. CDR1 is KGHDR, CDR2 SFDVKD, per germline. The CDR3 sequence is 15 residues long.

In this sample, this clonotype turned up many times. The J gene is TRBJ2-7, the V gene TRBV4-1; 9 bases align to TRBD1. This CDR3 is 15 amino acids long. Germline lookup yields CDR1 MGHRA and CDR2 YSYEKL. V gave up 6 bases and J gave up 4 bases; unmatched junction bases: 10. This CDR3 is CASSQRGQGWYEQYF. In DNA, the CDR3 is TGCGCCAGCAGTCAGCGGGGACAGGGATGGTACGAGCAGTACTTC.

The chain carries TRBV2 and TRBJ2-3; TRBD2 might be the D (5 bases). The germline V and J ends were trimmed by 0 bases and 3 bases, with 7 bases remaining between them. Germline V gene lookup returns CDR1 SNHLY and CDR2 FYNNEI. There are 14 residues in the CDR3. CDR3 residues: CASSEAGVTDTQYF. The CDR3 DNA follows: TGTGCCAGCAGTGAAGCGGGAGTGACAGATACGCAGTATTTT.

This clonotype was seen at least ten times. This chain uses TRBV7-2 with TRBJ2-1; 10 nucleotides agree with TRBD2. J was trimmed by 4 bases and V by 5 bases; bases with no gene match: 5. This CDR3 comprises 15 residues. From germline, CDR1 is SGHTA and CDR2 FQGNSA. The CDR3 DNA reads TGTGCCAGCAGCCCTACTAGCGGGACGTACAATGAGCAGTTCTTC. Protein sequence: CASSPTSGTYNEQFF.

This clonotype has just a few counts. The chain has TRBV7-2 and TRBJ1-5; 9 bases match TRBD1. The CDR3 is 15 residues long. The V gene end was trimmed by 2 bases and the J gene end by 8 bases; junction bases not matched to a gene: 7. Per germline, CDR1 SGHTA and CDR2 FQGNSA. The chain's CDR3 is CASSLNLGQGKPQHF. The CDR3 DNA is TGTGCCAGCAGCTTAAATTTGGGACAGGGAAAGCCCCAGCATTTT.